The 30 T cell receptor beta chains below all came from one sample that was sequenced in a study of cytomegalovirus exposure and HLA in healthy donors (dated by TCRdb to 2016 to 2017). Library preparation was by the immunoSEQ multiplex PCR assay. A mixture of 60 forward primers for TCR Vbeta segments and 13 reverse primers for TCR Jbeta segments was used in the multiplex PCR. The immuneACCESS repertoire file appears here via TCRdb, limited to in-frame rearrangements. These files lack a portion of the clones; in checked studies, under half of the deficit traces to unresolved V genes, and the cause of the others is not known. The sample contains 100,000 to 120,000 clones, approximately 72% of them found a single time. The leading ten clones occupy 1.3% of the sample. Sequencing was carried out using PBMCs. These receptors all stem from a man younger than 40 in good health and CMV-seronegative.

This clone was seen a single time. The chain combines TRBV5-4 with TRBJ2-7; TRBD1 agrees at 9 bases. This CDR3 comprises 16 residues. V lost 1 base to trimming and J lost 0 bases; unmatched junction nucleotides: 5. CDR1 is SGHNT, CDR2 YYREEE, per germline (reference sequence). In DNA form, the CDR3 reads TGTGCCAGCAGCTTGCCCGGGACAGGGAGCTCCTACGAGCAGTACTTC. Encoded protein: CASSLPGTGSSYEQYF.

V usage is TRBV11-2 and J usage is TRBJ2-3, with 7 bases that match TRBD2. The germline gives CDR1 SGHAT, CDR2 FQNNGV. V was clipped by 5 bases and J by 4 bases; unmatched bases: 15. The CDR3 is made up of 17 amino acids. The CDR3 loop reads CASSPWLARETPDTQYF. In DNA, the CDR3 is TGTGCCAGCAGCCCGTGGTTGGCGCGGGAGACACCAGATACGCAGTATTTT. Looking up the rest from reference TRBV11-2 and TRBJ2-3 gives the full variable domain: EAGVAQSPRYKIIEKRQSVAFWCNPISGHATLYWYQQILGQGPKLLIQFQNNGVVDDSQLPKDRFSAERLKGVDSTLKIQPAKLEDSAVYLCASSPWLARETPDTQYFGPGTRLTVL.

The V gene is TRBV28, the J gene TRBJ2-4; 9 bases map to TRBD1. CDR1 is MDHEN and CDR2 is SYDVKM in the germline V gene. This CDR3 contains 17 residues. J gave up 2 bases and V 4 bases, and 9 bases lay outside the gene matches. CDR3 in DNA: TGTGCCAGCAGTTCCCCCCCGGGACAGGGAACCAAAAACATTCAGTACTTC. This gives the protein CASSSPPGQGTKNIQYF. The full variable domain, completed using reference TRBV28 and TRBJ2-4, is DVKVTQSSRYLVKRTGEKVFLECVQDMDHENMFWYRQDPGLGLRLIYFSYDVKMKEKGDIPEGYSVSREKKERFSLILESASTNQTSMYLCASSSPPGQGTKNIQYFGAGTRLSVL.

This sequence joins TRBV27 and TRBJ1-2, with 9 bases lining up with TRBD1. Unmatched junction bases numbered 4, after V lost 2 bases and J lost 3 bases. This CDR3 spans 15 amino acids. From germline, CDR1 is MNHEY and CDR2 SMNVEV (reference sequence). CDR3 sequence (DNA): TGTGCCAGCAGTTTAACGGGACAGGGTGACTATGGCTACACCTTC. It encodes CASSLTGQGDYGYTF.

The chain links TRBV4-3 to TRBJ2-7; tentatively, D is TRBD2 (6 bases). Trimming took 3 bases from V and 7 from J, leaving 13 bases between them. The CDR3 spans 13 residues. Germline values: CDR1 LGHNA, CDR2 YSLEER. The DNA of the CDR3 is TGCGCCAGCAGCCACCGGGACTCCATTGAGCAGTACTTC. Protein: CASSHRDSIEQYF.

J is TRBJ1-5 and V is TRBV7-2, with 8 bases matching TRBD1. Germline-derived CDR1 and CDR2 are SGHTA and FQGNSA. This CDR3 contains 19 residues. The ends lost 0 bases at V and 3 bases at J; junction bases unmatched: 13. The CDR3 spells CASSLALLAGGDFNQPQHF. CDR3 nucleotides: TGTGCCAGCAGCTTAGCTCTTTTGGCAGGGGGCGATTTCAATCAGCCCCAGCATTTT.

The rearrangement joins TRBV4-1 to TRBJ2-7; 10 nucleotides agree with TRBD1. This CDR3 is 14 amino acids long. Germline V gene lookup returns CDR1 MGHRA and CDR2 YSYEKL. The junction had 6 bases not matched to a gene; V was cut back by 4 bases and J by 6 bases. The CDR3, as DNA: TGCGCCAGCAGCCGTCGGACAGGGGGGGTCGAGCAGTACTTC. Encoded protein: CASSRRTGGVEQYF.

The rearrangement uses TRBV15 and TRBJ1-1; D possibly corresponds to TRBD1 (6 bases). Germline lookup yields CDR1 LNHNV and CDR2 YYDKDF (reference sequence). Trimming stripped 3 bases from V and 10 bases from J, with 15 bases between. CDR3 length equals 13 residues. CDR3 region: CATSSEIQGLAFF. The CDR3 bases are TGTGCCACCAGCAGTGAAATACAGGGCCTAGCTTTCTTT.

The J gene is TRBJ2-7, the V gene TRBV29-1, with 8 nucleotides matching TRBD1. V trimming: 7 bases; J trimming: 2 bases; junction bases outside the gene matches: 7. The germline V gene encodes CDR1 SQVTM and CDR2 ANQGSEA. This CDR3 comprises 13 residues. CDR3 in amino acids: CSGGQGLPYEQYF. CDR3 nucleotides: TGCAGCGGAGGACAGGGTCTCCCCTACGAGCAGTACTTC.

The chain couples TRBV4-1 to TRBJ1-1; D not certain. V lost 3 bases and J lost 4, with 9 bases in between. This CDR3 is built from 13 residues. The germline V gene has CDR1 MGHRA and CDR2 YSYEKL. The CDR3 protein is CASSQPGGTEAFF. In nucleotides, the CDR3 is TGCGCCAGCAGCCAGCCCGGTGGCACTGAAGCTTTCTTT.

The J gene is TRBJ2-5, the V gene TRBV29-1; 7 bases map to TRBD1. TRBJ2-7 explains the end of the DNA better; the J call may be wrong. Germline CDR1 SQVTM, CDR2 ANQGSEA. This CDR3 is built from 13 residues. CDR3 loop: CSVVLGQPYEQYF. The CDR3 nucleotides read TGCAGCGTTGTCCTGGGACAGCCCTACGAGCAGTACTTC.

The table lists this clone with a few counts. J is TRBJ2-2 and V is TRBV25-1, with TRBD2 matching 8 bases. V was pared by 8 bases and J by 6 bases, with 11 bases of the junction left unmatched. CDR1 and CDR2 (germline): MGHDK, SYGVNS. The CDR3 runs to 15 residues. The CDR3 spells CASSGGRGEAGELFF. DNA of the CDR3: TGTGCCAGCTCCGGGGGGCGGGGGGAGGCCGGGGAGCTGTTTTTT.

The V and J genes are TRBV10-1 and TRBJ2-1; TRBD2 matches at 8 bases. Germline CDR1 reads WNHNN; CDR2 reads SYGVQD (reference sequence). The CDR3 is 15 residues long. The ends lost 3 bases at V and 3 bases at J; junction bases unmatched: 4. For the CDR3, the DNA is TGCGCCAGCAGTGACAGCCGGGGGGGCTACAATGAGCAGTTCTTC. Translating gives CASSDSRGGYNEQFF.

This clone was recorded a few times. The J gene is TRBJ2-3, the V gene TRBV6-1; D is uncertain. Germline V gives CDR1 MNHNS, CDR2 SASEGT. V lost 0 bases and J 3 bases, leaving 10 bases between the germline ends. The CDR3 is made up of 15 amino acids. The CDR3 DNA follows: TGTGCCAGCAGTGAAGCGTTGGCAGGAACAGATACGCAGTATTTT. As protein: CASSEALAGTDTQYF.

The V gene is TRBV13, the J gene TRBJ2-5; 9 positions agree with TRBD1. Germline V gives CDR1 PRHDT, CDR2 FYEKMQ (reference sequence). The CDR3 loop spans 16 amino acids. Trimming cost V 4 bases and J 4 bases; bases outside gene matches: 10. The chain's CDR3 is CASSSQPGQGLETQYF. The CDR3 bases are TGTGCCAGCAGCTCCCAACCGGGACAGGGCCTAGAGACCCAGTACTTC.

This clone appeared once. This chain links TRBV29-1 with TRBJ2-7; 7 nucleotides line up with TRBD1. With V trimmed by 7 bases and J by 4 bases, 4 bases remained unmatched. The germline gives CDR1 SQVTM, CDR2 ANQGSEA. CDR3 size: 11 residues. The CDR3 DNA reads as TGCAGCGCTGGGGGACAGTACGAGCAGTACTTC. It specifies CSAGGQYEQYF.

V and J are TRBV19 and TRBJ2-5, with D possibly matching TRBD1 (6 bases). Germline assignment: CDR1 LNHDA and CDR2 SQIVND (reference sequence). Trimming took 6 bases from V and 7 from J, leaving 15 bases between them. The CDR3 contains 13 residues. Here the CDR3 DNA reads TGTGCCAGTAGACGGGCAGGGGTGGCGACCCAGTACTTC. Translation gives CASRRAGVATQYF.

This chain connects TRBV28 to TRBJ2-2; 10 bases fit TRBD1. Germline V gene lookup returns CDR1 MDHEN and CDR2 SYDVKM. The junction had 0 bases not matched to a gene; V was cut back by 11 bases and J by 0 bases. The CDR3 loop spans 13 amino acids. This CDR3 is CAGQGANTGELFF. CDR3 nucleotide sequence: TGTGCCGGACAGGGGGCGAACACCGGGGAGCTGTTTTTT.

The V call is TRBV20-1, the J call TRBJ1-4; TRBD1 matches at 9 bases. Germline CDR1 is DFQATT and CDR2 is SNEGSKA (reference sequence). With V trimmed by 6 bases and J by 8 bases, 1 base remained unmatched. The CDR3 has 11 amino acids. The CDR3 sequence: CSAGQGEKLFF. The DNA of the CDR3 is TGCAGTGCGGGACAGGGCGAAAAACTGTTTTTT.

V gene TRBV25-1 combines with J gene TRBJ1-2; the D gene is possibly TRBD1 (5 bases). The CDR3 totals 16 residues. Germline V lookup: CDR1 MGHDK, CDR2 SYGVNS. Trimming cost V 3 bases and J 0 bases, with 14 bases left between them. CDR3 region: CASSEESGEANYGYTF. Written as DNA, the CDR3 is TGTGCCAGCAGTGAGGAGTCGGGGGAAGCTAACTATGGCTACACCTTC.

This clone was counted only a few times. The rearrangement uses TRBV18 and TRBJ1-5; 8 bases line up with TRBD1. The CDR3 runs to 15 residues. CDR1 and CDR2 (germline): KGHSH, LQKENI. Trimming removed 3 bases from V and 4 bases from J; junction bases left unmatched: 5. The CDR3 sequence is CASSPSDRANQPQHF. In DNA form, the CDR3 reads TGTGCCAGCTCACCCTCGGACAGGGCGAATCAGCCCCAGCATTTT.

This clone was counted between two and nine times. The chain has TRBV5-6 and TRBJ1-4; 8 bases fit TRBD1. V lost 2 bases to trimming and J lost 6 bases; unmatched junction nucleotides: 6. Looked up from germline, CDR1 is SGHDT and CDR2 is YYEEEE. The CDR3 has 15 amino acids. The CDR3 here is CASSFKTGGDEKLFF. CDR3 nucleotide sequence: TGTGCCAGCAGCTTTAAAACAGGGGGGGATGAAAAACTGTTTTTT.

The rearrangement uses TRBV2 and TRBJ2-6; TRBD1 matches at 7 bases. V lost 7 bases to trimming and J lost 2 bases; unmatched junction nucleotides: 2. The CDR3 runs to 14 residues. In germline, CDR1 is SNHLY, CDR2 FYNNEI. The DNA of the CDR3 is TGTGCCAGCAATGACAGGGCTGGGGCCAACGTCCTGACTTTC. This sequence encodes CASNDRAGANVLTF.

V and J are TRBV19 and TRBJ1-6, with 8 bases lining up with TRBD1. Germline V gives CDR1 LNHDA, CDR2 SQIVND (reference sequence). J gave up 5 bases and V 6 bases, and 6 bases lay outside the gene matches. This CDR3 contains 15 residues. The CDR3 loop is CASSPTGVNNSPLHF. In DNA form, the CDR3 reads TGTGCCAGTAGCCCGACAGGGGTTAATAATTCACCCCTCCACTTT.

This clone was recorded only once. V usage is TRBV5-1 and J usage is TRBJ2-3, with 9 bases aligning to TRBD2. V lost 8 bases to trimming and J lost 2 bases; unmatched junction nucleotides: 9. The CDR3 sequence is 15 residues long. In germline, CDR1 is SGHRS, CDR2 YFSETQ. Written as DNA, the CDR3 is TGCGCCAGTATTCTAGCGGGGTTCCCCACAGATACGCAGTATTTT. It codes for CASILAGFPTDTQYF.

The chain links TRBV5-6 to TRBJ1-2, with TRBD1 identical over 9 bases. With V trimmed by 5 bases and J by 4 bases, 6 bases remained unmatched. The CDR3 extends over 14 amino acids. CDR1 is SGHDT, CDR2 YYEEEE, per germline. CDR3 DNA sequence: TGTGCCAGCAGGACAGGGGGTCTAGCCTATGGCTACACCTTC. It yields the protein CASRTGGLAYGYTF.

V is TRBV9 and J is TRBJ2-7; 10 bases line up with TRBD2. Looked up from germline, CDR1 is SGDLS and CDR2 is YYNGEE. Trimming at V came to 4 bases and at J to 5 bases, leaving 9 bases not matched to a gene. The CDR3 consists of 15 residues. In DNA, the CDR3 is TGTGCCAGCAGCCCTTTTCCTAGCGGGAGAGACGAGCAGTACTTC. It specifies CASSPFPSGRDEQYF.

J is TRBJ2-1 and V is TRBV28; no reliable D call. The ends were cut back, 2 bases at V and 6 bases at J, with 8 bases in the middle. CDR3 size: 13 residues. Germline assignment: CDR1 MDHEN and CDR2 SYDVKM. CDR3 DNA sequence: TGTGCCAGCAGTTTAGGAGAACTCAATGAGCAGTTCTTC. It encodes CASSLGELNEQFF.

The chain couples TRBV6-1 to TRBJ1-5, with D possibly being TRBD1 (5 bases). This CDR3 contains 15 residues. Trimming cost V 4 bases and J 4 bases, with 14 bases left between them. Germline lookup yields CDR1 MNHNS and CDR2 SASEGT. The CDR3 region is CASSVGGTANQPQHF. The CDR3 nucleotides read TGTGCCAGCAGTGTCGGGGGGACGGCGAATCAGCCCCAGCATTTT.

The V and J genes are TRBV2 and TRBJ1-1; TRBD1 aligns across 8 bases. The CDR3 sequence is 15 residues long. V trimming: 4 bases; J trimming: 6 bases; junction bases outside the gene matches: 10. In germline, CDR1 is SNHLY, CDR2 FYNNEI. DNA of the CDR3: TGTGCCAGCAGTGTCTTGGCAGGGGGCTCGGCTGAAGCTTTCTTT. Protein product: CASSVLAGGSAEAFF.